These 30 T cell receptor beta chains originate from one sample sequenced in a study of cytomegalovirus exposure and HLA in healthy donors. This table comes from immunoSEQ multiplex PCR, and its TCRdb copy is limited to in-frame clones, with some not included. The sample holds about 86,000 clones, approximately 93% seen once. Sequencing used PBMCs. These receptors were obtained from a man aged 18 to 30 in good health and CMV-seronegative.

This clone was counted between two and nine times. J is TRBJ1-1 and V is TRBV5-8; D unclear. Germline V gene lookup returns CDR1 SGHTS and CDR2 YDEGEE. The V and J ends lost 1 base and 6 bases respectively, with 13 bases between them. This CDR3 is built from 14 residues. The CDR3 DNA sequence: TGTGCCAGCAGCTTGAACCCCTACCCGGCTGAAGCTTTCTTT. Translated, it gives CASSLNPYPAEAFF.

Remarks on this clone: The germline gene is not matched at one end of the junction; a read error may be the cause. V and J are TRBV7-7 and TRBJ2-7; TRBD2 aligns across 10 bases. CDR3 length equals 15 residues. Looked up from germline, CDR1 is SSHAT and CDR2 is FNYEAQ (reference sequence). CDR3: CASICRLAGKYEQYF. The CDR3, as DNA: TGTGCTAGCATCTGTCGACTAGCGGGTAAGTACGAGCAGTACTTC. The whole variable domain, filled in from reference TRBV7-7 and TRBJ2-7, reads GAGVSQSPRYKVTKRGQDVTLRCDPISSHATLYWYQQALGQGPEFLTYFNYEAQPDKSGLPSDRFSAERPEGSISTLTIQRTEQRDSAMYRCASICRLAGKYEQYFGPGTRLTVT.

The chain has TRBV5-1 and TRBJ1-1, with D possibly TRBD1 on 5 matching bases. Germline-derived CDR1 and CDR2 are SGHRS and YFSETQ. The ends were cut back, 4 bases at V and 7 bases at J, with 32 bases in the middle. The CDR3 covers 19 residues. For the CDR3, the DNA is TGCGCCAGCAGCGGCAGAAGCATTATGGTGTCAGGGAAGCTAATTGAAGCTTTCTTT. This encodes CASSGRSIMVSGKLIEAFF.

J is TRBJ2-3 and V is TRBV7-9; 8 bases are shared with TRBD2. V gave up 3 bases and J gave up 3 bases; unmatched junction bases: 2. The V gene's germline CDR1 is SEHNR and CDR2 FQNEAQ (reference sequence). The CDR3 loop spans 14 amino acids. CDR3 sequence reads: CASSLASGTDTQYF. The CDR3, as DNA: TGTGCCAGCAGCTTGGCTAGCGGGACAGATACGCAGTATTTT.

V and J are TRBV19 and TRBJ1-2, with 10 bases identical to TRBD1. The CDR3 consists of 16 residues. V lost 3 bases, J lost 2 bases, and 6 bases stayed unmatched. Germline-derived CDR1 and CDR2 are LNHDA and SQIVND (reference sequence). The CDR3 protein is CASSILATGGNYGYTF. Written as DNA, the CDR3 is TGTGCCAGTAGTATTCTCGCGACAGGGGGCAACTATGGCTACACCTTC.

The chain has TRBV19 and TRBJ1-2; D unresolved. The germline V gene encodes CDR1 LNHDA and CDR2 SQIVND (reference sequence). The CDR3 sequence is 17 residues long. The V end was cut by 7 bases, the J end by 5 bases, with 26 bases between. Here the CDR3 reads CASTIQRRDGLGYGYTF. The CDR3 DNA is TGTGCCAGTACCATTCAACGCCGGGATGGTTTGGGGTATGGCTACACCTTC.

This clone was counted a single time. J is TRBJ1-6 and V is TRBV4-1; tentative D call: TRBD1 (5 bases). The CDR3 totals 16 residues. In germline, CDR1 is MGHRA, CDR2 YSYEKL. The germline V and J ends were trimmed by 0 bases and 6 bases, with 12 bases remaining between them. The CDR3 region is CASSQDRGGGNSPLHF. CDR3 sequence (DNA): TGCGCCAGCAGCCAAGATAGGGGAGGCGGTAATTCACCCCTCCACTTT.

This clone was counted a single time. This chain joins TRBV5-1 and TRBJ2-7; no definite D call. The germline CDR1 and CDR2 sequences are SGHRS and YFSETQ. The CDR3 sequence is 14 residues long. Trimming took off 2 bases at V and 0 bases at J, with 9 bases between the two ends. In nucleotides, the CDR3 is TGCGCCAGCAGCTTTTACTCCCACTCCTACGAGCAGTACTTC. As protein: CASSFYSHSYEQYF.

This clone was seen once. V and J are TRBV11-2 and TRBJ2-7; 8 bases align to TRBD2. V lost 4 bases to trimming and J lost 5 bases; unmatched junction nucleotides: 7. CDR1 and CDR2 from the germline V gene are SGHAT and FQNNGV. The CDR3 has 14 residues. The CDR3 loop reads CASSSRTSYHEQYF. CDR3 sequence (DNA): TGTGCCAGCAGCTCCAGGACTAGCTACCACGAGCAGTACTTC.

This chain joins TRBV5-6 and TRBJ2-7; D possibly corresponds to TRBD2 (5 bases). The length of the CDR3 is 15 residues. Between the trimmed V and J ends, which lost 4 bases and 6 bases, there was a span of 20 bases. Germline CDR1 SGHDT, CDR2 YYEEEE. This CDR3 is CASSHLRASRREQYF. The CDR3 DNA reads as TGTGCCAGCAGCCATTTGAGGGCCTCTCGGCGCGAGCAGTACTTC.

The table lists this clone with a count of one. V usage is TRBV6-5 and J usage is TRBJ1-2; perhaps TRBD1 as D (6 bases). The CDR3 consists of 12 residues. Trimming took 5 bases from V and 5 from J, leaving 9 bases between them. Per the germline V gene, CDR1 is MNHEY and CDR2 is SVGAGI. CDR3 nucleotides: TGTGCCAGCAGTGTACAGGGTTATGGCTACACCTTC. It is translated as CASSVQGYGYTF.

For the CDR3, the DNA is TGTGCCAGCAGCCAAGATATTTCGCGGGGCGACTACGAGCAGTACTTC. Its translation is CASSQDISRGDYEQYF. The J gene is TRBJ2-7, the V gene TRBV4-2, with D tentatively TRBD2 (6 bases). This CDR3 region has 16 residues. V dropped 0 bases and J dropped 3 bases, with 15 bases sitting between them. CDR1 LGHNA and CDR2 YNFKEQ come from the germline V gene.

The chain combines TRBV6-1 with TRBJ1-5; no clear D. Germline CDR1 MNHNS, CDR2 SASEGT. With 2 bases removed from V and 3 bases from J, the gap between germline ends came to 11 bases. The CDR3 is 15 residues long. The CDR3 coding sequence is TGTGCCAGCAGTGAAACGGCAGGCTCCAATCAGCCCCAGCATTTT. Amino acid sequence: CASSETAGSNQPQHF.

This sequence joins TRBV12-5 and TRBJ2-2; possibly TRBD1 for D (5 bases). The CDR3 consists of 15 residues. Germline values: CDR1 LGHNT, CDR2 FRNRAP. V was shortened by 5 bases and J by 0 bases, with 10 bases between the two germline ends. CDR3 residues: CASGLRQPNTGELFF. The CDR3 nucleotides read TGTGCTAGTGGTCTCCGACAGCCGAACACCGGGGAGCTGTTTTTT.

This clone was observed once. The genes are TRBV27 and TRBJ2-7; TRBD1 aligns across 7 bases. This CDR3 is 12 amino acids long. CDR1 is MNHEY, CDR2 SMNVEV, per germline (reference sequence). After removal of 8 bases from V and 2 bases from J, the junction contained 3 bases not matched to a gene. This chain's CDR3 is CASGTDPYEQYF. The CDR3 DNA follows: TGTGCCAGCGGGACAGACCCCTACGAGCAGTACTTC.

This clone has only one observation. J is TRBJ1-2 and V is TRBV7-2; 7 positions match TRBD1. CDR1 and CDR2 from the germline V gene are SGHTA and FQGNSA. The V gene end was trimmed by 5 bases and the J gene end by 2 bases; junction bases not matched to a gene: 8. The CDR3 is 15 residues long. The CDR3 spells CASSPRDRTNYGYTF. CDR3 nucleotides: TGTGCCAGCAGCCCCCGGGACAGAACAAACTATGGCTACACCTTC.

The genes are TRBV27 and TRBJ1-2; no definite D call. There are 13 residues in the CDR3. With 5 bases removed from V and 5 bases from J, the gap between germline ends came to 12 bases. The germline gives CDR1 MNHEY, CDR2 SMNVEV (reference sequence). CDR3: CASSSYSSYGYTF. The CDR3 DNA follows: TGTGCCAGCAGTAGTTACAGTTCATATGGCTACACCTTC.

The rearrangement links TRBV19 to TRBJ2-7, with 12 positions matching TRBD1. This CDR3 comprises 15 residues. The V segment lost 5 bases and the J segment 7 bases; nucleotides outside the gene matches: 9. CDR1 LNHDA and CDR2 SQIVND come from the germline V gene (reference sequence). CDR3 protein: CASSFLGQGAREQYF. DNA for the CDR3: TGTGCCAGTAGTTTTCTGGGACAGGGGGCGAGGGAGCAGTACTTC.

As regards this clone: The germline gene is not matched at one end of the junction; a read error may be the cause. The chain carries TRBV25-1 and TRBJ1-2, with D uncertain. Germline V lookup: CDR1 MGHDK, CDR2 SYGVNS. The CDR3 loop spans 12 amino acids. CDR3 sequence reads: CASSELNRLLSF. CDR3 nucleotides: TGTGCCAGCAGTGAATTGAACCGACTCCTCTCCTTC.

The chain has TRBV19 and TRBJ1-2; TRBD1 aligns across 7 bases. The CDR3 totals 13 residues. The germline V gene has CDR1 LNHDA and CDR2 SQIVND (reference sequence). V trimming: 8 bases; J trimming: 2 bases; junction bases outside the gene matches: 5. CDR3 sequence: CASWDSLNYGYTF. The CDR3, as DNA: TGTGCCAGTTGGGACAGCCTAAACTATGGCTACACCTTC. The entire variable domain, with the rest obtained from reference TRBV19 and TRBJ1-2, is as follows: DGGITQSPKYLFRKEGQNVTLSCEQNLNHDAMYWYRQDPGQGLRLIYYSQIVNDFQKGDIAEGYSVSREKKESFPLTVTSAQKNPTAFYLCASWDSLNYGYTFGSGTRLTVV.

The V call is TRBV5-1, the J call TRBJ1-1, with D tentatively TRBD1 (5 bases). The germline V gene has CDR1 SGHRS and CDR2 YFSETQ. The V end was cut by 1 base, the J end by 2 bases, with 15 bases between. This CDR3 comprises 16 residues. The CDR3 loop is CASSLSTNDRNTEAFF. Written as DNA, the CDR3 is TGCGCCAGCAGCTTGTCGACCAATGACAGAAACACTGAAGCTTTCTTT.

The J gene is TRBJ2-5, the V gene TRBV5-1; no clear D gene. Trimming stripped 1 base from V and 1 base from J, with 5 bases between. Germline V gene sequence: CDR1 SGHRS, CDR2 YFSETQ. The CDR3 consists of 13 residues. CDR3 nucleotide sequence: TGCGCCAGCAGCTTGCAGCGCCAAGAGACCCAGTACTTC. It encodes CASSLQRQETQYF.

The J gene is TRBJ1-2, the V gene TRBV15; 8 positions match TRBD1. CDR1 is LNHNV, CDR2 YYDKDF, per germline (reference sequence). Trimming removed 0 bases from V and 5 bases from J; junction bases left unmatched: 8. The CDR3 sequence is 16 residues long. The CDR3 protein is CATSRDKRQGAYGYTF. CDR3 DNA: TGTGCCACCAGCAGAGATAAGAGGCAGGGGGCATATGGCTACACCTTC.

This rearrangement joins TRBV9 to TRBJ2-2, with 7 bases aligning to TRBD1. There are 16 residues in the CDR3. With V trimmed by 4 bases and J by 1 base, 7 bases remained unmatched. Germline CDR1 SGDLS, CDR2 YYNGEE. CDR3 sequence: CASSTRTGGNTGELFF. The CDR3 DNA reads as TGTGCCAGCAGCACCCGGACAGGCGGGAACACCGGGGAGCTGTTTTTT.

This clone was seen only a few times. V and J are TRBV5-1 and TRBJ2-3; TRBD1 matches at 10 bases. There are 18 residues in the CDR3. CDR1 is SGHRS, CDR2 YFSETQ, per germline. V trimming: 2 bases; J trimming: 2 bases; junction bases outside the gene matches: 11. CDR3 DNA sequence: TGCGCCAGCAGCTTAGGGACAGGGGTCCACCGACTCACAGATACGCAGTATTTT. Encoded protein: CASSLGTGVHRLTDTQYF.

This clone was seen only once. This sequence joins TRBV30 and TRBJ2-7; no firm D call. V gave up 0 bases and J gave up 6 bases, with 9 bases separating them. Germline CDR1 and CDR2: GTSNPN and SVGIG (reference sequence). This CDR3 is built from 12 residues. CDR3 nucleotide sequence: TGTGCCTGGAGTGTACTGTCAGGCGAGCAGTACTTC. It specifies CAWSVLSGEQYF.

The chain uses TRBV5-1 and TRBJ1-1; no definite D call. Per the germline V gene, CDR1 is SGHRS and CDR2 is YFSETQ. The CDR3 runs to 15 residues. V was clipped by 2 bases and J by 1 base, with 12 bases between them. The CDR3 DNA is TGCGCCAGCAGCTTAAGCCGGGGAGGGAACACTGAAGCTTTCTTT. Its translation: CASSLSRGGNTEAFF.

The chain joins TRBV5-1 to TRBJ1-5, with D perhaps matching TRBD1 (5 bases). The ends were cut back, 0 bases at V and 7 bases at J, with 8 bases in the middle. The germline CDR1 and CDR2 sequences are SGHRS and YFSETQ. The CDR3 consists of 13 residues. The CDR3 DNA sequence: TGCGCCAGCAGCTTGGATTCAGGGCAGCCCCAGCATTTT. Its protein product is CASSLDSGQPQHF.

The chain couples TRBV5-1 to TRBJ1-4; D is unclear. This CDR3 spans 14 amino acids. V dropped 7 bases and J dropped 2 bases, with 12 bases sitting between them. The V gene's germline CDR1 is SGHRS and CDR2 YFSETQ. In DNA, the CDR3 is TGCGCCAGCGGTTCGGGGTCTACTAATGAAAAACTGTTTTTT. It encodes CASGSGSTNEKLFF.

V gene TRBV6-1 combines with J gene TRBJ1-5, with a weak D call TRBD1 (5 bases). Germline loops: CDR1 MNHNS, CDR2 SASEGT. The CDR3 spans 14 residues. Trimming removed 1 base from V and 7 bases from J, with 11 bases in between. CDR3 sequence (DNA): TGTGCCAGCAGTGAAGAGACAGCCGGGCAGCCCCAGCATTTT. This translates into CASSEETAGQPQHF.